Here is one T cell receptor (beta chain) with its context. Its antigen is unidentified. CDR1 LNHDA and CDR2 SQIVND come from the germline V gene (reference sequence). The J segment lost 5 bases and the V segment lost 4 bases, leaving 8 bases of the junction unmatched. The CDR3 runs 14 residues. Data came from immunoSEQ multiplex PCR; TCRdb stores just in-frame clones and leaves some out. This table has roughly 100,000 clones, about nine tenths appearing once. This sample stems from a study of OX40 agonist ivuxolimab in advanced cancers. Study details: Three dose-escalation patients had partial responses: one with hepatocellular carcinoma and two with cutaneous melanoma. Broader study findings: The CD4+ and CD8+ T cells in the blood had expanded clonally by week 6 at 0.1 to 3.0 mg/kg. Which antigen the expanded peripheral T cells recognized is unknown.

The sample consisted of CD4+ or CD8+ T cells sorted from blood, taken in a trial of the OX40 agonist ivuxolimab. The rearrangement links TRBV19 to TRBJ2-7, with 7 bases lining up with TRBD1. The sequence was collected from an adult with an advanced solid tumor such as melanoma, head and neck, liver or kidney cancer. CDR3: CASSTGTEPHEQYF. The CDR3 DNA reads as TGTGCCAGTAGTACGGGGACAGAACCCCACGAGCAGTACTTC.